Listed here are 11 T cell receptor beta chains from one sample, sequenced in a study of beta chain features in type 1 diabetes (dated by TCRdb to the late 2010s). What the study reported, not specific to this receptor: Type 1 diabetes patients showed a moderate but significant shortening of TCRB CDR3 length in all four CD4+ subsets.

No antigen has been assigned to these receptors. The protocol used for the library was the immunoSEQ multiplex PCR assay. The High Capacity cDNA Reverse Transcription Kit was used to reverse transcribe all of the isolated RNA, meaning that expressed TCRB transcripts were what got sequenced. The clones in this table, taken by TCRdb from immuneACCESS, are in-frame only. Not every clone is retained; where verified, under half of the shortfall comes from an unresolved V gene, and the cause of the rest is unknown. The sample contains about 740,000 clones, 13% of them found a single time. Less than 0.025% of the sample lies in the top ten. The sample was naive CD4+ T cells from blood. What the cell subset or site label conveys for this sample: true naive CD4+ T cells. The receptors were sampled from a man aged 18 to 29 with type 1 diabetes.

The gene calls are TRBV7-9 and TRBJ2-5; D is possibly TRBD1 or TRBD2 (5 bases each). The CDR3 is 15 residues long. The germline V gene has CDR1 SEHNR and CDR2 FQNEAQ (reference sequence). V was cut by 3 bases and J by 10 bases, with 21 bases left in between. The DNA of the CDR3 is TGTGCCAGCAGCTTGGGCCGGGACCTTCCCTGGGTCCAGTACTTC. It translates to CASSLGRDLPWVQYF.

This clone was seen a handful of times. This chain joins TRBV28 and TRBJ1-4; 10 positions match TRBD1. The germline V gene has CDR1 MDHEN and CDR2 SYDVKM. The CDR3 has 14 residues. V lost 8 bases to trimming and J lost 8 bases; unmatched junction nucleotides: 8. The CDR3 DNA is TGTGCCAGCTTACCGGGACAGGGGTGGGAAAAACTGTTTTTT. Encoded protein: CASLPGQGWEKLFF.

This clone was seen a few times. V is TRBV19 and J is TRBJ1-5; D uncertain. V lost 1 base, J lost 3 bases, and 13 bases lay in between. This CDR3 is 16 amino acids long. The germline gives CDR1 LNHDA, CDR2 SQIVND (reference sequence). The CDR3 coding sequence is TGTGCCAGTAGTATAGTTGGCCGAACCGTCAATCAGCCCCAGCATTTT. This gives the protein CASSIVGRTVNQPQHF.

This clone has a handful of counts. The rearrangement joins TRBV30 to TRBJ1-2; D call uncertain. This CDR3 has 13 amino acids. CDR1 is GTSNPN and CDR2 is SVGIG in the germline V gene (reference sequence). V was shortened by 1 base and J by 4 bases, with 10 bases between the two germline ends. DNA for the CDR3: TGTGCCTGGAGTGGTATCCACGCCTATGGCTACACCTTC. It translates to CAWSGIHAYGYTF.

V gene TRBV11-2 combines with J gene TRBJ2-7; TRBD1 might be the D (5 bases). Trimming removed 5 bases at V and 0 bases at J, with 17 bases between. CDR3 size: 16 residues. Germline CDR1 and CDR2: SGHAT and FQNNGV. The CDR3, as DNA: TGTGCCAGCAGCGGGGCGGTAACTACCTCCTCCTACGAGCAGTACTTC. It yields the protein CASSGAVTTSSYEQYF.

The chain links TRBV5-1 to TRBJ2-3, with a possible D match to TRBD2 (6 bases). V lost 4 bases and J 4 bases, leaving 19 bases between the germline ends. The germline V gene has CDR1 SGHRS and CDR2 YFSETQ. This CDR3 is built from 16 residues. Here the CDR3 DNA reads TGCGCCAGCAGCCCCGGAGGGCAGTCCTGGGCAGATACGCAGTATTTT. Translation: CASSPGGQSWADTQYF.

This clone was observed a few times. The sample carries other DNA sequences with the same CDR3. This chain connects TRBV7-9 to TRBJ2-3; D ambiguous. V dropped 1 base and J dropped 2 bases, with 7 bases sitting between them. CDR1 and CDR2 from the germline V gene are SEHNR and FQNEAQ (reference sequence). The CDR3 spans 14 residues. CDR3 coding DNA: TGTGCCAGCAGCTTAGGTGTTTCCACAGATACGCAGTATTTT. Translated, it gives CASSLGVSTDTQYF.

The rearrangement uses TRBV15 and TRBJ2-7; D is perhaps TRBD1 (5 bases). Germline CDR1 LNHNV, CDR2 YYDKDF (reference sequence). The CDR3 extends over 12 amino acids. The V end was cut by 4 bases, the J end by 4 bases, with 8 bases between. This CDR3 is CATSTTAYEQYF. The CDR3 coding sequence is TGTGCCACCAGCACGACAGCTTACGAGCAGTACTTC.

This clone was counted between two and nine times. V gene TRBV19 combines with J gene TRBJ2-3, with a weak D call TRBD2 (5 bases). Trimming took off 6 bases at V and 0 bases at J, with 10 bases between the two ends. Per germline, CDR1 LNHDA and CDR2 SQIVND (reference sequence). The CDR3 is 14 residues long. The DNA of the CDR3 is TGTGCCAGTAGCCCCCGACTAAGCACAGATACGCAGTATTTT. This sequence encodes CASSPRLSTDTQYF.

This clone has only a few counts. The V and J genes are TRBV7-6 and TRBJ2-5; D remains unclear. V was pared by 0 bases and J by 1 base, with 9 bases between. There are 15 residues in the CDR3. Germline V gene lookup returns CDR1 SGHVS and CDR2 FNYEAQ. CDR3 protein: CASSLALTAQETQYF. DNA for the CDR3: TGTGCCAGCAGCTTAGCCCTGACGGCCCAAGAGACCCAGTACTTC.

This clone appeared a few times. The gene calls are TRBV6-1 and TRBJ1-2, with 7 bases aligning to TRBD1. This CDR3 has 13 amino acids. V trimming: 7 bases; J trimming: 4 bases; junction bases outside the gene matches: 6. The germline CDR1 and CDR2 sequences are MNHNS and SASEGT. The CDR3 coding sequence is TGTGCCAGCACCCGGGACAGTTTCTATGGCTACACCTTC. This translates into CASTRDSFYGYTF.